One and the same sample provided the 21 T cell receptor beta chains below, sequenced in a study of siplizumab effects on memory and regulatory T cells. The repertoire was sequenced with immunoSEQ multiplex PCR; TCRdb's copy has only in-frame clones and lacks some. The profile shows 94,000 or so clones, roughly 93% of them singletons. Sequences were obtained from CD8+ T cells sorted from blood. Every receptor here comes from a human donor in good health.

The chain carries TRBV5-6 and TRBJ2-1; 14 nucleotides line up with TRBD2. Germline assignment: CDR1 SGHDT and CDR2 YYEEEE. The CDR3 length is 17 residues. V lost 4 bases and J lost 6; bases outside the gene matches: 9. The CDR3 DNA is TGTGCCAGCAGCATAAGACTAGCGGGAGGGCCAGGCAATGAGCAGTTCTTC. Protein sequence: CASSIRLAGGPGNEQFF.

The chain joins TRBV4-1 to TRBJ2-5, with no clear D. Trimming removed 0 bases from V and 1 base from J, with 12 bases in between. The CDR3 sequence is 16 residues long. The germline V gene encodes CDR1 MGHRA and CDR2 YSYEKL. CDR3 sequence (DNA): TGCGCCAGCAGCCAAGAAGCAGGACCCAGCCAAGAGACCCAGTACTTC. Protein sequence: CASSQEAGPSQETQYF.

This clone showed up just once. The chain links TRBV6-4 to TRBJ2-1, with 7 bases matching TRBD2. Unmatched junction bases numbered 2, after V lost 2 bases and J lost 4 bases. Germline values: CDR1 MRHNA, CDR2 SNTAGT. The CDR3 extends over 14 amino acids. CDR3 sequence (DNA): TGTGCCAGCAGTGACGGTAGCGGGTACAATGAGCAGTTCTTC. Amino acid sequence: CASSDGSGYNEQFF.

The J gene is TRBJ2-7, the V gene TRBV5-8, with 16 bases lining up with TRBD2. Germline V gives CDR1 SGHTS, CDR2 YDEGEE. The CDR3 totals 16 residues. The V segment lost 4 bases and the J segment 7 bases; nucleotides outside the gene matches: 8. The CDR3 nucleotides are TGTGCCAGCAGCGGGACTAGCGGGAGGGCCTGGGAGGAGCAGTACTTC. Translated, it gives CASSGTSGRAWEEQYF.

The V call is TRBV25-1, the J call TRBJ2-1; D is ambiguous. This CDR3 region has 14 residues. Trimming stripped 6 bases from V and 3 bases from J, with 12 bases between. Per germline, CDR1 MGHDK and CDR2 SYGVNS. Written as DNA, the CDR3 is TGTGCCAGCAGCTCGGACCCCATCTACAATGAGCAGTTCTTC. This gives the protein CASSSDPIYNEQFF.

The chain links TRBV9 to TRBJ1-5; D is possibly TRBD1 (5 bases). V lost 0 bases, J lost 3 bases, and 10 bases lay in between. The CDR3 has 15 amino acids. Germline-derived CDR1 and CDR2 are SGDLS and YYNGEE. CDR3 sequence reads: CASSVDLGDNQPQHF. Written as DNA, the CDR3 is TGTGCCAGCAGCGTAGATTTGGGGGACAATCAGCCCCAGCATTTT.

This chain joins TRBV19 and TRBJ2-7; TRBD1 matches at 10 bases. The CDR3 length is 15 residues. The V segment lost 1 base and the J segment 3 bases; nucleotides outside the gene matches: 3. In germline, CDR1 is LNHDA, CDR2 SQIVND (reference sequence). CDR3 DNA: TGTGCCAGTAGTATAGGACAGGGGGCGATCTACGAGCAGTACTTC. It specifies CASSIGQGAIYEQYF. The full variable domain, in which reference TRBV19 and TRBJ2-7 provide the parts outside the CDR3, is DGGITQSPKYLFRKEGQNVTLSCEQNLNHDAMYWYRQDPGQGLRLIYYSQIVNDFQKGDIAEGYSVSREKKESFPLTVTSAQKNPTAFYLCASSIGQGAIYEQYFGPGTRLTVT.

The V and J genes are TRBV7-2 and TRBJ2-7, with 10 bases matching TRBD2. The CDR3 is 15 residues long. The V and J ends lost 2 bases and 6 bases, in that order; junction bases with no gene match: 7. Germline V gives CDR1 SGHTA, CDR2 FQGNSA. CDR3: CASSLISSSGSEQYF. The CDR3 nucleotides are TGTGCCAGCAGCTTAATCTCCTCTAGCGGGAGCGAGCAGTACTTC.

The J gene is TRBJ2-5, the V gene TRBV2; TRBD2 matches 12 bases. CDR3 length: 14 residues. With V trimmed by 8 bases and J by 3 bases, 4 bases remained unmatched. Germline V gene data show CDR1 as SNHLY and CDR2 as FYNNEI. The CDR3 bases are TGTGCCAGCCGGTGGACTAGCGGGAAAGAGACCCAGTACTTC. It codes for CASRWTSGKETQYF.

This chain's CDR3 is CASSLETGMDGYTF. CDR3 in DNA: TGTGCCAGCAGCTTAGAAACTGGGATGGATGGCTACACCTTC. V gene TRBV7-9 combines with J gene TRBJ1-2; D remains unclear. V lost 1 base and J 6 bases, leaving 12 bases between the germline ends. The germline CDR1 and CDR2 sequences are SEHNR and FQNEAQ (reference sequence). There are 14 residues in the CDR3.

Regarding this clone: A read error may produce the germline difference seen at one junction end. This chain links TRBV7-7 with TRBJ2-7; TRBD1 matches at 7 bases. The germline CDR1 and CDR2 sequences are SSHAT and FNYEAQ (reference sequence). The CDR3 is made up of 14 amino acids. The CDR3 spells CASSFGTEAGEQYF. In nucleotides, the CDR3 is TGTGCTAGCAGCTTTGGGACAGAGGCTGGCGAGCAGTACTTC.

CDR3 bases: TGCGCCAGCAGCCCCGGGGAGGCCTCTGGAAACACCATATATTTT. The encoded protein is CASSPGEASGNTIYF. This chain connects TRBV5-1 to TRBJ1-3; no definite D call. V was shortened by 4 bases and J by 0 bases, with 11 bases between the two germline ends. The germline gives CDR1 SGHRS, CDR2 YFSETQ. There are 15 residues in the CDR3.

This chain links TRBV5-1 with TRBJ1-1, with D maybe TRBD1 (5 bases). Trimming shortened V by 2 bases and J by 1 base, and 9 bases separated the two germline ends. Germline values: CDR1 SGHRS, CDR2 YFSETQ. There are 14 residues in the CDR3. Here the CDR3 reads CASSLGTGNTEAFF. The CDR3 nucleotides are TGCGCCAGCAGCTTAGGGACGGGGAACACTGAAGCTTTCTTT.

V gene TRBV13 combines with J gene TRBJ2-3; perhaps TRBD1 as D (6 bases). The V gene's germline CDR1 is PRHDT and CDR2 FYEKMQ (reference sequence). The CDR3 totals 13 residues. V dropped 7 bases and J dropped 0 bases, with 8 bases sitting between them. CDR3 DNA: TGTGCCAGCACTACAGGGAGCACAGATACGCAGTATTTT. Its translation: CASTTGSTDTQYF.

The CDR3: CASSLMGRENTEAFF. In nucleotides, the CDR3 is TGTGCCAGCAGTTTAATGGGGCGGGAGAACACTGAAGCTTTCTTT. The V and J genes are TRBV27 and TRBJ1-1; TRBD1 might be the D (5 bases). V was clipped by 2 bases and J by 1 base, with 11 bases between them. Germline-derived CDR1 and CDR2 are MNHEY and SMNVEV (reference sequence). This CDR3 is 15 amino acids long.

V and J are TRBV9 and TRBJ2-7; D is unclear. The CDR3 consists of 13 residues. Germline V gene lookup returns CDR1 SGDLS and CDR2 YYNGEE. Trimming cost V 3 bases and J 2 bases, with 9 bases left between them. CDR3 region: CASSDEGTYEQYF. DNA of the CDR3: TGTGCCAGCAGCGACGAAGGGACCTACGAGCAGTACTTC.

This chain uses TRBV6-5 with TRBJ2-4; 9 bases fit TRBD1. CDR3 length: 14 amino acids. Trimming took 5 bases from V and 8 from J; bases not matched to a gene: 7. The germline gives CDR1 MNHEY, CDR2 SVGAGI. Here the CDR3 reads CASSKQGAGDIQYF. The CDR3 DNA sequence: TGTGCCAGCAGTAAACAGGGGGCCGGGGACATTCAGTACTTC.

The chain combines TRBV7-9 with TRBJ2-1; the D is unclear. With 8 bases removed from V and 5 bases from J, the gap between germline ends came to 22 bases. The CDR3 runs 16 residues. The germline V gene encodes CDR1 SEHNR and CDR2 FQNEAQ (reference sequence). CDR3 sequence: CASVSNLVAYHNEQFF. The DNA for the CDR3 is TGTGCCAGCGTCTCGAATCTAGTCGCCTATCACAATGAGCAGTTCTTC.

The chain links TRBV7-9 to TRBJ2-7; 12 bases are a match to TRBD2. In germline, CDR1 is SEHNR, CDR2 FQNEAQ (reference sequence). CDR3 length equals 15 residues. J gave up 2 bases and V 5 bases, and 4 bases lay outside the gene matches. CDR3 region: CASSPRLAGAYEQYF. In DNA, the CDR3 is TGTGCCAGCAGCCCCCGACTAGCGGGAGCCTACGAGCAGTACTTC.

The chain employs TRBV5-1 and TRBJ2-1, with 10 bases lining up with TRBD2. Per germline, CDR1 SGHRS and CDR2 YFSETQ. This CDR3 region has 15 residues. V dropped 2 bases and J dropped 8; count of bases not matched to a gene: 7. The DNA of the CDR3 is TGCGCCAGCAGCTTAGAGACTAGCGGGTTGGATGAGCAGTTCTTC. This sequence encodes CASSLETSGLDEQFF.

The chain joins TRBV10-3 to TRBJ2-2; no firm D call. CDR1 ENHRY and CDR2 SYGVKD come from the germline V gene. The ends were cut back, 5 bases at V and 6 bases at J, with 7 bases in the middle. This CDR3 spans 12 amino acids. Here the CDR3 DNA reads TGTGCCATCAGTAACATCTCCGGGGAGCTGTTTTTT. This encodes CAISNISGELFF.